The rows below give T cell receptor beta chains drawn from one sample of a study of blood T cell repertoires in COVID-19. TCRdb's copy holds only in-frame clones and misses some; the assay was immunoSEQ multiplex PCR. The sample yields 300,000 or so clones, 87% seen once. Sequences were obtained from PBMCs or T cells enriched from blood (not recorded which). Receptors originate from a woman aged 25-40 years who had recovered from COVID-19. CDR3s include the opening cysteine and the closing phenylalanine or tryptophan. D genes are given only for firm matches. Only some rows state a clone size, as once, few, many or a class for expanded clones.

v_gene	d_gene	j_gene	abundance	CDR3nt	CDR3aa
TRBV5-6	NA	TRBJ2-7	NA	TGTGCCAGCAGCTCTGACGGGACACTGAATTTCGAGCAGTACTTC	CASSSDGTLNFEQYF
TRBV18	TRBD1	TRBJ1-6	NA	TGTGCCAGCCGAGGGGGACAGACTAATTCACCCCTCCACTTT	CASRGGQTNSPLHF
TRBV11-2	NA	TRBJ2-3	NA	TGTGCCAGCAGCTTAGGTTCAAGACTAGACACAGATACGCAGTATTTT	CASSLGSRLDTDTQYF
TRBV6-1	TRBD1	TRBJ1-1	NA	TGTGCCAGCAGTGAATGGACAGGGATATCTGAAGCTTTCTTT	CASSEWTGISEAFF
TRBV12-5	TRBD1	TRBJ1-1	once	TGTGCTAGTGGTTTGGGCGGACAGGGGGCCTTCACTGAAGCTTTCTTT	CASGLGGQGAFTEAFF
TRBV28	NA	TRBJ1-2	NA	TGTGCCAGCACCAGGACTGTAAACTATGGCTACACCTTC	CASTRTVNYGYTF
TRBV11-3	TRBD1	TRBJ2-2	few	TGTGCCAGCAGCAGAGGACAGGGGGCCGCCGGGGAGCTGTTTTTT	CASSRGQGAAGELFF
TRBV6-1	NA	TRBJ1-2	NA	TGTGCCAGCAGTGAACGCGTCACTAACTATGGCTACACCTTC	CASSERVTNYGYTF
TRBV19	TRBD1	TRBJ2-1	NA	TGTGCCAGTCGGGACAGGTCCTCCTACAATGAGCAGTTCTTC	CASRDRSSYNEQFF
TRBV3-1/TRBV3-2	TRBD2	TRBJ2-1	once	TGTGCCAGCAGCACACCCGGGACTAGCGTCGATGAGCAGTTCTTC	CASSTPGTSVDEQFF
TRBV25-1	NA	TRBJ2-2	NA	TGTGCCAGCAGTGAAATGTCTCAGGGGATCGCCGGGGAGCTGTTTTTT	CASSEMSQGIAGELFF
TRBV6-5	TRBD1	TRBJ1-1	NA	TGTGCCAGCAGTCAGGGGGCTGAAGCTTTCTTT	CASSQGAEAFF
TRBV6-5	TRBD1	TRBJ1-1	NA	TGTGCCAGCAGTAGGGACAGGGGGCTTATGGCTGAAGCTTTCTTT	CASSRDRGLMAEAFF
TRBV7-6	NA	TRBJ1-6	few	TGTGCCAGCAGCTTAGCGTCAGCCGGCGGGGTCGAGAATTCACCCCTCCACTTT	CASSLASAGGVENSPLHF
TRBV28	TRBD1	TRBJ2-3	NA	TGTGCCAGCAGTTTTTTGTCAGGGGGCGCGCCCACAGATACGCAGTATTTT	CASSFLSGGAPTDTQYF
TRBV7-9	NA	TRBJ1-4	NA	TGTGCCAGCAGCTTAGTGGGGGGAAGTAATGAAAAACTGTTTTTT	CASSLVGGSNEKLFF
TRBV28	NA	TRBJ1-5	NA	TGTGCCAGCAGTCGGGGGGACCGAGGAAGCAATCAGCCCCAGCATTTT	CASSRGDRGSNQPQHF
TRBV5-1	TRBD1	TRBJ2-7	NA	TGCGCCAGCAGCGACGGACAGGGCTACGAGCAGTACTTC	CASSDGQGYEQYF
TRBV13	TRBD1	TRBJ2-5	NA	TGTGCCAGCAGCTTAGGCCGGGACAGCCAAGAGACCCAGTACTTC	CASSLGRDSQETQYF
TRBV18	NA	TRBJ1-4	NA	TGTGCCAGCTCCCCGGACAGAGACAATGAAAAACTGTTTTTT	CASSPDRDNEKLFF
TRBV7-2	TRBD2	TRBJ2-7	NA	TGTGCCAGCACCGCGGGAGGAGCCTCCTACGAGCAGTACTTC	CASTAGGASYEQYF
TRBV5-3	TRBD1	TRBJ1-1	NA	TGTGCCAGAAGCGTGACCGGGACAGGGAGGACTGAAGCTTTCTTT	CARSVTGTGRTEAFF
TRBV2	TRBD2	TRBJ2-7	NA	TGTGCCAGCAGAACTAGCGGGGGGGCCTACGAGCAGTACTTC	CASRTSGGAYEQYF
TRBV9	TRBD1	TRBJ1-6	NA	TGTGCCAGCAGCGTTGGACAGGGGCATTCACCCCTCCACTTT	CASSVGQGHSPLHF
TRBV15	NA	TRBJ2-3	few	TGTGCCACCAGCAGAGACAGGGCAAGCACAGATACGCAGTATTTT	CATSRDRASTDTQYF
TRBV25-1	TRBD2	TRBJ2-7	NA	TGTGCCAGCCGGGCGGGGGGCTTTCCCTACGAGCAGTACTTC	CASRAGGFPYEQYF
TRBV10-3	NA	TRBJ1-3	NA	TGTGCCATCAGTGACGGGGACACCATATATTTT	CAISDGDTIYF
TRBV28	TRBD1	TRBJ1-1	NA	TGTGCCAGCAGTTTACTCCACAGGGGGGACACTGAAGCTTTCTTT	CASSLLHRGDTEAFF
TRBV6-2/TRBV6-3	TRBD1	TRBJ2-3	NA	TGTGCCAGCAGCCCCCGGGACAGGGTAATCACAGATACGCAGTATTTT	CASSPRDRVITDTQYF
TRBV30	NA	TRBJ2-1	NA	TGTGCCTGGCCGGCGGATTGGAGTCCTCGACCCCACAATGAGCAGTTCTTC	CAWPADWSPRPHNEQFF
TRBV5-8	NA	TRBJ1-2	NA	TGTGCCAGCAGCTTTGGCAAAAACACCAAGGCGGATGGCTACACCTTC	CASSFGKNTKADGYTF
TRBV7-9	TRBD1	TRBJ2-5	NA	TGTGCCAGCAGCTGGGGAGCAGGGGGCGCGGAAGAGACCCAGTACTTC	CASSWGAGGAEETQYF
TRBV19	NA	TRBJ2-2	few	TGTGCCAGTAGTATAGGCCTAAACACCGGGGAGCTGTTTTTT	CASSIGLNTGELFF
TRBV13	TRBD1	TRBJ2-1	NA	TGTGCCAGCAGCCCACCCTCCGGCGGGACAGGGTTGAGTGAGCAGTTCTTC	CASSPPSGGTGLSEQFF
TRBV2	TRBD2	TRBJ2-7	NA	TGTGCCAGTGGGCGCGGGGGGGTCTACGAGCAGTACTTC	CASGRGGVYEQYF
TRBV5-1	NA	TRBJ2-3	NA	TGCGCCAGCAGCTTGGGTAGCTCCCCAGATACGCAGTATTTT	CASSLGSSPDTQYF
TRBV3-1/TRBV3-2	NA	TRBJ2-5	NA	TGTGCCAGCGGGGGGAAAATCTCGACCTCAAGATCGGACAGGCAAGAGACCCAGTACTTC	CASGGKISTSRSDRQETQYF
TRBV3-1/TRBV3-2	TRBD2	TRBJ2-1	few	TGTGCCAGCAGCACATTAGGGACTAGCGGGGGAAAGCAGTTCTTC	CASSTLGTSGGKQFF
TRBV5-6	NA	TRBJ2-3	NA	TGTGCCAGCAGCGCGCGCGGGACAGATACGCAGTATTTT	CASSARGTDTQYF
TRBV2	NA	TRBJ2-3	NA	TGTGCCAGCAGTGGTCAGGGCCGCACAGATACGCAGTATTTT	CASSGQGRTDTQYF
TRBV9	NA	TRBJ2-5	NA	TGTGCCAGCAGCGTAGGCGCAGACTTCCAAGAGACCCAGTACTTC	CASSVGADFQETQYF